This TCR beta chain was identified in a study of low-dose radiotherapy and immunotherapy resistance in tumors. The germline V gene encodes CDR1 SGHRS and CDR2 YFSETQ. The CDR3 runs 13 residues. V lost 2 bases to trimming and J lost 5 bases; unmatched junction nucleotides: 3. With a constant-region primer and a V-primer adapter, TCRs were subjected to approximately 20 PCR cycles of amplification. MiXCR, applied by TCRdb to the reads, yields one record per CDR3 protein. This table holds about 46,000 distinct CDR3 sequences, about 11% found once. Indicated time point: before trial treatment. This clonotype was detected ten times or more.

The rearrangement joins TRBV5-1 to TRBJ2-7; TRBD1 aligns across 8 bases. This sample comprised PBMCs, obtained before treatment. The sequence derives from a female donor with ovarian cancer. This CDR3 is CASSLSTGDEQYF. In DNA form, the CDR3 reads TGCGCCAGCAGCTTATCGACAGGGGACGAGCAGTACTTC.